The 11 T cell receptor beta chains below come from one sample, sequenced in a study of OX40 agonist ivuxolimab in advanced cancers. Assay: immunoSEQ multiplex PCR; the TCRdb copy retains only in-frame clones and omits some. The profile shows 95,000 to 110,000 clones, 91% of them singletons. Sequencing used CD4+ or CD8+ T cells sorted from blood, obtained in a trial of the OX40 agonist ivuxolimab. Source of these receptors: an adult with an advanced solid tumor such as melanoma, head and neck, liver or kidney cancer.

In regard to this clone: The same CDR3 can be traced to other DNA sequences in this sample. The chain uses TRBV28 and TRBJ1-4; D gene ambiguous. CDR1 and CDR2 from the germline V gene are MDHEN and SYDVKM. This CDR3 spans 12 amino acids. The V end was cut by 6 bases, the J end by 4 bases, with 6 bases between. This chain's CDR3 is CASSSFNEKLFF. The CDR3 DNA follows: TGTGCCAGCAGCTCGTTTAATGAAAAACTGTTTTTT.

J is TRBJ1-5 and V is TRBV15; tentatively, D is TRBD1 (5 bases). Looked up from germline, CDR1 is LNHNV and CDR2 is YYDKDF (reference sequence). Between the trimmed V and J ends, which lost 1 base and 1 base, there was a span of 11 bases. CDR3 length: 16 residues. CDR3 residues: CATSRGGTASNQPQHF. The CDR3 DNA is TGTGCCACCAGCAGAGGGGGGACGGCGAGCAATCAGCCCCAGCATTTT.

V usage is TRBV18 and J usage is TRBJ1-1; D is unclear. The V end was cut by 6 bases, the J end by 1 base, with 18 bases between. This CDR3 is 16 amino acids long. Germline CDR1 KGHSH, CDR2 LQKENI. The CDR3 DNA sequence: TGTGCCAGCTCCCAAATTTCAGGACGGGAGAACACTGAAGCTTTCTTT. It encodes CASSQISGRENTEAFF.

The chain couples TRBV29-1 to TRBJ1-4; D is ambiguous. The V end lost 4 bases, the J end lost 3 bases, and 9 bases lay between the germline ends. The CDR3 contains 13 residues. CDR1 and CDR2 from the germline V gene are SQVTM and ANQGSEA. CDR3 amino acids: CSVGGEANEKLFF. CDR3 DNA: TGCAGCGTTGGGGGAGAGGCTAATGAAAAACTGTTTTTT.

The chain joins TRBV28 to TRBJ2-7; D is perhaps TRBD1 or TRBD2 (7 bases each). CDR3 length: 14 residues. Germline lookup yields CDR1 MDHEN and CDR2 SYDVKM. V was shortened by 6 bases and J by 3 bases, with 15 bases between the two germline ends. The CDR3 DNA follows: TGTGCCAGCAGCAAGCGGGACAGAGTCTACGAGCAGTACTTC. Residues: CASSKRDRVYEQYF.

The rearrangement uses TRBV6-5 and TRBJ2-2; 7 nucleotides agree with TRBD2. This CDR3 comprises 15 residues. Germline V gene sequence: CDR1 MNHEY, CDR2 SVGAGI. V lost 5 bases, J lost 5 bases, and 8 bases stayed unmatched. In nucleotides, the CDR3 is TGTGCCAGCAGTCCTACTAGCGCTGGGACCGGGGAGCTGTTTTTT. It encodes CASSPTSAGTGELFF.

This chain joins TRBV9 and TRBJ1-1; no reliable D call. The CDR3 totals 20 residues. Trimming stripped 0 bases from V and 3 bases from J, with 27 bases between. The germline V gene encodes CDR1 SGDLS and CDR2 YYNGEE. CDR3: CASSVAPLPFGTFRDTEAFF. The DNA for the CDR3 is TGTGCCAGCAGCGTAGCTCCCCTTCCCTTCGGAACCTTTAGGGACACTGAAGCTTTCTTT.

In DNA form, the CDR3 reads TGTGCCAGCTCCTCGGGGGACAGAAACTCCTACGAGCAGTACTTC. Translation gives CASSSGDRNSYEQYF. The chain couples TRBV7-9 to TRBJ2-7, with a tentative D call TRBD1 (7 bases). Germline values: CDR1 SEHNR, CDR2 FQNEAQ (reference sequence). The CDR3 is made up of 15 amino acids. Trimming pared 8 bases from V and 0 bases from J, leaving 17 bases between. The variable domain in full, completed from reference TRBV7-9 and TRBJ2-7, reads DTGVSQNPRHKITKRGQNVTFRCDPISEHNRLYWYRQTLGQGPEFLTYFQNEAQLEKSRLLSDRFSAERPKGSFSTLEIQRTEQGDSAMYLCASSSGDRNSYEQYFGPGTRLTVT.

The chain combines TRBV11-2 with TRBJ1-3; no clear D. V dropped 8 bases and J dropped 0 bases, with 17 bases sitting between them. This CDR3 has 16 residues. Germline V gives CDR1 SGHAT, CDR2 FQNNGV. CDR3 sequence (DNA): TGTGCCAGCGGCCCCAATGGGTTTCTCTCTGGAAACACCATATATTTT. This encodes CASGPNGFLSGNTIYF.

The J gene is TRBJ2-3, the V gene TRBV7-2; D remains unclear. V lost 2 bases and J lost 0, with 6 bases in between. CDR3 length equals 14 residues. Germline V gene data show CDR1 as SGHTA and CDR2 as FQGNSA. The CDR3 region has the DNA TGTGCCAGCAGCTTAACTTCTAGCACAGATACGCAGTATTTT. Translating gives CASSLTSSTDTQYF.

The chain uses TRBV7-9 and TRBJ2-2, with TRBD1 matching 8 bases. CDR1 is SEHNR, CDR2 FQNEAQ, per germline (reference sequence). CDR3 length: 15 residues. V gave up 4 bases and J gave up 7 bases; unmatched junction bases: 8. CDR3 bases: TGTGCCAGCAGCTACGGACAGGGTGAGGTCGGGGAGCTGTTTTTT. Translation gives CASSYGQGEVGELFF.